The 24 T cell receptor beta chains in this list originate from one sample, sequenced in a study of T-cell memory formation after mild COVID-19. TCRdb processed the 5' RACE reads anew with MiXCR; each CDR3 protein has one entry. The data contain around 200,000 distinct CDR3 sequences, 9.5% to 10% of them singletons. Specimen: PBMCs or a T cell subset sorted from them (not recorded which). The receptors shown here come from a man between 18 and 35 years old who had mild COVID-19 (a few samples of this study predate the infection). Cell type and time point are not known.

This rearrangement joins TRBV5-1 to TRBJ1-2, with 7 bases lining up with TRBD1. This CDR3 has 14 residues. Germline lookup yields CDR1 SGHRS and CDR2 YFSETQ. After removal of 4 bases from V and 2 bases from J, the junction contained 5 bases not matched to a gene. CDR3 sequence reads: CASSPAQGNYGYTF. The CDR3 nucleotides read TGCGCCAGCAGCCCAGCACAGGGGAACTATGGCTACACCTTC. The variable domain in full, with the rest retrieved from reference TRBV5-1 and TRBJ1-2, is KAGVTQTPRYLIKTRGQQVTLSCSPISGHRSVSWYQQTPGQGLQFLFEYFSETQRNKGNFPGRFSGRQFSNSRSEMNVSTLELGDSALYLCASSPAQGNYGYTFGSGTRLTVV.

This clonotype occurred a few times. The J gene is TRBJ2-1, the V gene TRBV5-1, with TRBD2 matching over 11 bases. V lost 4 bases, J lost 6 bases, and 6 bases stayed unmatched. This CDR3 has 15 amino acids. From germline, CDR1 is SGHRS and CDR2 YFSETQ. In DNA form, the CDR3 reads TGCGCCAGCAGCCCTTCTAGCGGGGGGCCCAATGAGCAGTTCTTC. Residues: CASSPSSGGPNEQFF.

In this sample, this clonotype turned up a few times. CDR3 nucleotide sequence: TGCGCCAGCAGCCCGGCGGGGATTTTGTACGAGCAGTACTTC. Translated: CASSPAGILYEQYF. J is TRBJ2-7 and V is TRBV5-1; a possible D gene is TRBD2 (6 bases). Trimming shortened V by 4 bases and J by 4 bases, and 15 bases separated the two germline ends. CDR1 is SGHRS and CDR2 is YFSETQ in the germline V gene. This CDR3 comprises 14 residues.

The chain couples TRBV4-3 to TRBJ1-2, with D perhaps TRBD1 (6 bases). The CDR3 loop spans 16 amino acids. Germline assignment: CDR1 LGHNA and CDR2 YSLEER. V was shortened by 4 bases and J by 4 bases, with 19 bases between the two germline ends. As DNA, the CDR3 is TGCGCCAGCAGCCCCGTGAATTTGACAGGCCTCTATGGCTACACCTTC. This sequence encodes CASSPVNLTGLYGYTF.

The V gene is TRBV5-1, the J gene TRBJ2-2; D may match TRBD1 or TRBD2 (5 bases each). Germline-derived CDR1 and CDR2 are SGHRS and YFSETQ. The V end lost 0 bases, the J end lost 6 bases, and 9 bases lay between the germline ends. CDR3 length: 14 amino acids. CDR3 protein: CASSLERGAGELFF. The CDR3 nucleotides read TGCGCCAGCAGCTTGGAACGGGGCGCCGGGGAGCTGTTTTTT.

This clonotype has a handful of counts. This sequence joins TRBV20-1 and TRBJ1-2, with D hard to call. V was cut by 2 bases and J by 9 bases, with 19 bases left in between. The CDR3 is 14 amino acids. Looked up from germline, CDR1 is DFQATT and CDR2 is SNEGSKA (reference sequence). The CDR3 loop is CSARTLDPGSSYTF. DNA of the CDR3: TGCAGTGCTAGAACCCTGGACCCTGGAAGCAGCTACACCTTC.

This clonotype was recorded at least ten times. The chain employs TRBV12-3 or TRBV12-4 and TRBJ1-5; D gene uncertain. Between the trimmed V and J ends, which lost 2 bases and 3 bases, there was a span of 8 bases. The length of the CDR3 is 14 residues. CDR3 region: CASSLQVPNQPQHF. Written as DNA, the CDR3 is TGTGCCAGCAGTTTACAGGTTCCCAATCAGCCCCAGCATTTT.

This clonotype occurred a few times. The chain links TRBV3-1 to TRBJ2-3; weak D call: TRBD1 (5 bases). Germline CDR1 is LGHDT and CDR2 is YNNKEL (reference sequence). The length of the CDR3 is 16 residues. V dropped 0 bases and J dropped 6 bases, with 16 bases sitting between them. In DNA, the CDR3 is TGTGCCAGCAGCCAAGACCCCACAGGTCTAAGGGATACGCAGTATTTT. Translation gives CASSQDPTGLRDTQYF.

The CDR3 spells CASSQAFASGQETQYF. In DNA, the CDR3 is TGCGCCAGCAGCCAAGCTTTCGCTAGCGGGCAAGAGACCCAGTACTTC. V gene TRBV4-3 combines with J gene TRBJ2-5; 8 positions match TRBD2. The junction had 6 bases not matched to a gene; V was cut back by 1 base and J by 2 bases. Germline V lookup: CDR1 LGHNA, CDR2 YSLEER. The CDR3 length is 16 residues.

This chain connects TRBV7-2 to TRBJ1-4; no firm D call. Trimming pared 2 bases from V and 7 bases from J, leaving 11 bases between. Germline V gene lookup returns CDR1 SGHTA and CDR2 FQGNSA. The CDR3 totals 14 residues. CDR3 residues: CASSLSSEGEKLFF. The CDR3 DNA follows: TGTGCCAGCAGCTTATCCTCAGAAGGTGAAAAACTGTTTTTT.

This clonotype was picked up a small number of times. The chain uses TRBV12-3 or TRBV12-4 and TRBJ2-7, with 8 bases lining up with TRBD1. The CDR3 runs to 15 residues. V was clipped by 6 bases and J by 1 base; unmatched bases: 8. The CDR3 sequence: CASSNRQGRSYEQYF. CDR3 bases: TGTGCCAGCAGCAACAGACAGGGGAGGTCCTACGAGCAGTACTTC.

This clonotype was detected a few times. V is TRBV7-9 and J is TRBJ2-3, with D perhaps TRBD2 (7 bases). The CDR3 has 16 residues. CDR1 is SEHNR and CDR2 is FQNEAQ in the germline V gene (reference sequence). Trimming shortened V by 8 bases and J by 1 base, and 19 bases separated the two germline ends. The CDR3 protein is CASGDAGAQGTDTQYF. In DNA form, the CDR3 reads TGTGCCAGCGGCGACGCGGGGGCGCAAGGCACAGATACGCAGTATTTT. The full variable domain, in which reference TRBV7-9 and TRBJ2-3 provide the parts outside the CDR3, is DTGVSQNPRHKITKRGQNVTFRCDPISEHNRLYWYRQTLGQGPEFLTYFQNEAQLEKSRLLSDRFSAERPKGSFSTLEIQRTEQGDSAMYLCASGDAGAQGTDTQYFGPGTRLTVL.

V gene TRBV13 combines with J gene TRBJ2-1; a possible D gene is TRBD1 (5 bases). The CDR3 loop spans 15 amino acids. Trimming cost V 4 bases and J 2 bases, with 12 bases left between them. Germline V lookup: CDR1 PRHDT, CDR2 FYEKMQ (reference sequence). The DNA for the CDR3 is TGTGCCAGCAGCTCGCAGGGTAGGCCCTACAATGAGCAGTTCTTC. Its translation is CASSSQGRPYNEQFF.

Ten or more counts support this clonotype. The rearrangement uses TRBV6-6 and TRBJ2-1, with 7 bases identical to TRBD2. V lost 3 bases, J lost 9 bases, and 11 bases stayed unmatched. CDR1 and CDR2 from the germline V gene are MNHNY and SVGAGI (reference sequence). The CDR3 is 15 residues long. The CDR3 protein is CASSYGSGSGGEQFF. DNA for the CDR3: TGTGCCAGCAGTTATGGTAGCGGTTCGGGAGGTGAGCAGTTCTTC.

This clonotype was counted at least ten times. The CDR3 is CASSMGTYEQYV. As DNA, the CDR3 is TGTGCCAGCAGCATGGGGACATACGAGCAGTACGTC. The rearrangement joins TRBV5-6 to TRBJ2-7, with D possibly matching TRBD1 (6 bases). Trimming removed 4 bases at V and 4 bases at J, with 9 bases between. This CDR3 contains 12 residues. Germline V gene sequence: CDR1 SGHDT, CDR2 YYEEEE.

The V call is TRBV29-1, the J call TRBJ2-1, with TRBD1 matching 9 bases. Unmatched junction bases numbered 9, after V lost 6 bases and J lost 9 bases. CDR1 is SQVTM, CDR2 ANQGSEA, per germline. This CDR3 spans 13 amino acids. This chain's CDR3 is CSVAGTGRSEQFF. The CDR3 DNA reads TGCAGCGTCGCCGGGACAGGGAGGTCTGAGCAGTTCTTC.

In this sample, this clonotype turned up many times. This chain's CDR3 is CASRLQGGYTGELFF. For the CDR3, the DNA is TGTGCCAGCAGGCTTCAAGGGGGGTATACCGGGGAGCTGTTTTTT. V is TRBV12-3 or TRBV12-4 and J is TRBJ2-2; either TRBD1 or TRBD2 may supply D (6 bases each). V lost 6 bases to trimming and J lost 5 bases, with 16 bases between them. This CDR3 has 15 residues.

The chain carries TRBV7-6 and TRBJ1-5, with D possibly being TRBD1 (6 bases). Germline V CDR1 and CDR2: SGHVS, FNYEAQ. The V end lost 5 bases, the J end lost 6 bases, and 23 bases lay between the germline ends. The CDR3 is made up of 17 amino acids. CDR3 protein: CASSPGTDRLLAQPQHF. The CDR3 nucleotides read TGTGCCAGCAGCCCGGGAACAGACAGGCTGTTGGCTCAGCCCCAGCATTTT.

This clonotype has just a few counts. The V and J genes are TRBV6-6 and TRBJ1-2; no clear D gene. Trimming cost V 5 bases and J 7 bases, with 11 bases left between them. The CDR3 spans 12 residues. Germline loops: CDR1 MNHNY, CDR2 SVGAGI (reference sequence). CDR3 in amino acids: CASSPGNVGYTF. CDR3 DNA sequence: TGTGCCAGCAGTCCCGGCAACGTTGGCTACACCTTC.

The genes are TRBV5-1 and TRBJ1-2; no clear D gene. CDR1 and CDR2 from the germline V gene are SGHRS and YFSETQ. V was pared by 1 base and J by 5 bases, with 15 bases between. This CDR3 comprises 15 residues. The CDR3 nucleotides are TGCGCCAGCAGCTTGTCAGGACGGGAGAGTTATGGCTACACCTTC. This encodes CASSLSGRESYGYTF.

In this sample, this clonotype turned up a few times. The genes are TRBV20-1 and TRBJ2-7, with 8 bases that match TRBD1. The CDR3 covers 12 residues. Trimming took 3 bases from V and 6 from J; bases not matched to a gene: 4. Germline lookup yields CDR1 DFQATT and CDR2 SNEGSKA (reference sequence). The CDR3 bases are TGCAGTGCTAGTCGTCAGGGGGCCGAGCAGTACGTC. It specifies CSASRQGAEQYV.

This clonotype was detected many times. V is TRBV19 and J is TRBJ2-7; D is unresolved. This CDR3 comprises 13 residues. V was pared by 4 bases and J by 6 bases, with 13 bases between. Germline V lookup: CDR1 LNHDA, CDR2 SQIVND (reference sequence). The chain's CDR3 is CASSRDFLGEQYF. The CDR3, as DNA: TGTGCCAGTAGTAGAGACTTTCTGGGCGAGCAGTACTTC.

V gene TRBV5-1 combines with J gene TRBJ2-5; 10 positions agree with TRBD1. J gave up 4 bases and V 4 bases, and 7 bases lay outside the gene matches. CDR3 size: 15 residues. Germline V CDR1 and CDR2: SGHRS, YFSETQ. CDR3 sequence reads: CASSPPGQGLETQYF. The CDR3 nucleotides are TGCGCCAGCAGCCCGCCGGGACAGGGGTTAGAGACCCAGTACTTC.

On this clonotype: Compared with germline, one end of the junction differs, possibly owing to a read error. V and J are TRBV7-2 and TRBJ2-7; TRBD1 matches 9 bases. Looked up from germline, CDR1 is SGHTA and CDR2 is FQGNSA. The CDR3 extends over 15 amino acids. The DNA of the CDR3 is TGTGCCAGCAGCTTATACGGGACAGGGTCCTACGAGCAGCACTTC. It codes for CASSLYGTGSYEQHF. The full variable domain, completed using reference TRBV7-2 and TRBJ2-7, is GAGVSQSPSNKVTEKGKDVELRCDPISGHTALYWYRQSLGQGLEFLIYFQGNSAPDKSGLPSDRFSAERTGGSVSTLTIQRTQQEDSAVYLCASSLYGTGSYEQHFGPGTRLTVT.